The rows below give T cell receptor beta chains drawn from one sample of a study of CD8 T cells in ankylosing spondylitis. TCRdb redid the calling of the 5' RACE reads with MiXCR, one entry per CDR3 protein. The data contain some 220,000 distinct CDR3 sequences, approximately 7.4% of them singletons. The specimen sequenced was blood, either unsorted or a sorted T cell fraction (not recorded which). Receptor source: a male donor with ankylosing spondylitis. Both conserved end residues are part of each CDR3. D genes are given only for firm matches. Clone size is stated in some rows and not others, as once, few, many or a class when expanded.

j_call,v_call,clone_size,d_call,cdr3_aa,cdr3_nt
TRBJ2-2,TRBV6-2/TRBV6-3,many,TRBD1,CASSFDPTGSNTGELFF,TGTGCCAGCAGTTTCGACCCGACAGGGTCGAACACCGGGGAGCTGTTTTTT
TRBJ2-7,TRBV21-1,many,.,CASSKGFGEQYF,TGTGCCAGCAGCAAAGGATTTGGCGAGCAGTACTTC
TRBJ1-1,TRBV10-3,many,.,CAISGGGTEAFF,TGTGCCATCAGTGGGGGGGGCACTGAAGCTTTCTTT
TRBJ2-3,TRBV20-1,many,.,CSGVGVSTDTQYF,TGCAGTGGGGTTGGAGTTAGCACAGATACGCAGTATTTT
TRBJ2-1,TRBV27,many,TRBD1,CASSFGDRGNEQFF,TGTGCCAGCAGCTTCGGGGACAGGGGAAATGAGCAGTTCTTC
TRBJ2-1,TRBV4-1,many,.,CASSQDQEEGKFF,TGCGCCAGCAGCCAAGATCAAGAGGAGGGGAAGTTCTTC
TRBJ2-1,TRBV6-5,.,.,CASSYEGDNEQFF,TGTGCCAGCAGTTACGAGGGGGACAATGAGCAGTTCTTC
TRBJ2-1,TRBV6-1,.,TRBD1,CASSGDRGSYNEQFF,TGTGCCAGCAGTGGTGACAGGGGCTCCTACAATGAGCAGTTCTTC
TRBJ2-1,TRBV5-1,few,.,CASSLGKVTYNEQFF,TGCGCCAGCAGCTTAGGTAAGGTTACCTACAATGAGCAGTTCTTC
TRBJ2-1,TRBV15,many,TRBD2,CATSRRTSGAAGEQFF,TGTGCCACCAGCAGGAGGACTAGCGGGGCGGCTGGTGAGCAGTTCTTC
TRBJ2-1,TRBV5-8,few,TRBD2,CASRSSGLGWNEQFF,TGTGCCAGCAGATCCTCGGGACTAGGCTGGAATGAGCAGTTCTTC
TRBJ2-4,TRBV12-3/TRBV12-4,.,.,CASSKSEARAKNIQYF,TGTGCCAGCAGTAAATCGGAGGCACGTGCCAAAAACATTCAGTACTTC
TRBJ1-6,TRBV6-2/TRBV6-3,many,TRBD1,CAARQGNSPLHF,TGTGCTGCCCGACAGGGGAATTCACCCCTCCACTTT
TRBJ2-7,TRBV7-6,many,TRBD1,CASSPGTGINYEQYF,TGTGCCAGCAGCCCCGGGACAGGAATTAATTACGAGCAGTACTTC
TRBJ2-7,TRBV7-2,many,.,CASSLEMRVKYF,TGTGCCAGCAGCTTAGAGATGCGGGTTAAGTACTTC
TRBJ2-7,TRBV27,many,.,CASSLIGDEQYF,TGTGCCAGCAGTTTAATAGGGGACGAGCAGTACTTC
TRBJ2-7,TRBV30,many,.,CAWTRNGREQYF,TGTGCCTGGACCAGAAACGGGCGCGAGCAGTACTTC
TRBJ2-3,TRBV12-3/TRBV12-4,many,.,CASGARRSGADTQYF,TGTGCCAGCGGGGCCCGCAGGAGTGGGGCAGATACGCAGTATTTT
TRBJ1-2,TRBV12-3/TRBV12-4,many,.,CASSPTDSPPFGYTF,TGTGCCAGCAGTCCCACGGACAGCCCCCCTTTTGGCTACACCTTC
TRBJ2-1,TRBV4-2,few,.,CASSGIDVSHNEQFF,TGTGCCAGCAGCGGTATCGACGTGAGCCACAATGAGCAGTTCTTC
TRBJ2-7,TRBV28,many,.,CASSLLPPSYLSPYEQYF,TGTGCCAGCAGTTTACTCCCCCCTTCGTATTTAAGTCCCTACGAGCAGTACTTC
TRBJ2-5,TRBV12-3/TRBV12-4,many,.,CASSDPGETQYF,TGTGCCAGCAGTGACCCTGGGGAGACCCAGTACTTC
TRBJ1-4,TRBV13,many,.,CATKNATNEKLFF,TGTGCCACCAAAAATGCAACTAATGAAAAACTGTTTTTT
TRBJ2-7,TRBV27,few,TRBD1,CASSVGTGEQYF,TGTGCCAGCAGTGTCGGGACAGGCGAGCAGTACTTC
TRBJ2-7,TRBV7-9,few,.,CASCRSETSYEQYF,TGTGCCAGCTGTCGTAGCGAGACCTCCTACGAGCAGTACTTC
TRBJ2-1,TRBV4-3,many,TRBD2,CASSYIRGLRAF,TGCGCCAGCAGCTATATTAGGGGACTACGGGCCTTC
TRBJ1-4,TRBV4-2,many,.,CASRSHRGNEKLFF,TGTGCCAGCAGGTCTCACCGGGGTAATGAAAAACTGTTTTTT
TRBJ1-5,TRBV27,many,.,CASSMRMRNQPQHF,TGTGCCAGCAGTATGAGGATGCGCAATCAGCCCCAGCATTTT
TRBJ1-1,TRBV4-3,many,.,CASSQEAGSTEAFF,TGCGCCAGCAGCCAAGAAGCCGGGTCCACTGAAGCTTTCTTT
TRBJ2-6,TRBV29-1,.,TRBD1,CSVEVRDRDSGANVLTF,TGCAGCGTTGAAGTTCGGGACAGGGATTCTGGGGCCAACGTCCTGACTTTC
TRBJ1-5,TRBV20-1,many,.,CSARPSDSSNQPQHF,TGCAGTGCTAGGCCGTCAGACTCGAGCAATCAGCCCCAGCATTTT
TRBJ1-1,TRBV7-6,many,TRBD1,CASSPTTGGTEAFF,TGTGCCAGCAGTCCCACTACAGGGGGAACTGAAGCTTTCTTT
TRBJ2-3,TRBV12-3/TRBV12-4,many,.,CASSLPRGTQYF,TGTGCCAGCAGTTTGCCAAGAGGTACGCAGTATTTT
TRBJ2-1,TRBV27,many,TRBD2,CASSLGLAGSYNEQFF,TGTGCCAGCAGTTTGGGACTAGCGGGCTCCTACAATGAGCAGTTCTTC
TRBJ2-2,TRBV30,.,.,CAWSGRPTGELFF,TGTGCCTGGAGTGGGCGACCGACCGGGGAGCTGTTTTTT
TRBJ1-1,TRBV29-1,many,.,CSVEGTENTEAFF,TGCAGCGTTGAAGGAACAGAGAACACTGAAGCTTTCTTT
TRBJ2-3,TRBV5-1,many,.,CASSSLNTQYF,TGCGCCAGCAGCTCCCTTAATACGCAGTATTTT
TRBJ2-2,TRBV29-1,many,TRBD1,CSVDDRARPGELFF,TGCAGCGTTGACGACAGGGCGCGTCCCGGGGAGCTGTTTTTT
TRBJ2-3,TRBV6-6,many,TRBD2,CASTERGAQWQYF,TGTGCCAGCACAGAGCGGGGGGCGCAATGGCAGTATTTT
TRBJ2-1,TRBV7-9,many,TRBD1,CASSLGQGRYNEQFF,TGTGCCAGCAGCTTAGGACAGGGTCGCTACAATGAGCAGTTCTTC
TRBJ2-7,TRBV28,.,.,CASSSWTRLREQYF,TGTGCCAGCAGTTCTTGGACACGATTGCGCGAGCAGTACTTC
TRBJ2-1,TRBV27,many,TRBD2,CASSPRRLAGGSEQFF,TGTGCCAGCAGCCCCCGGCGACTAGCGGGAGGGAGTGAGCAGTTCTTC